This T cell receptor (beta chain) emerged from a study of graft-versus-host responses after intestinal transplantation. Study at large: Induction with anti-thymocyte globulin, then tacrolimus and steroids for three to four years, was given to all recipients.

CDR1 is SGHRS and CDR2 is YFSETQ in the germline V gene. V was trimmed by 6 bases and J by 2 bases, leaving 12 bases between them. The CDR3 consists of 14 residues. Clones were read by immunoSEQ multiplex PCR, and TCRdb kept only the in-frame ones, dropping some. The table lists over 65,000 clones, about nine tenths of them singletons. The receptor comes from a human patient who received an intestinal transplant, so some T cells may come from the graft donor. The chain uses TRBV5-1 and TRBJ2-1, with a possible D match to TRBD1 (6 bases). This material consisted of PBMCs, taken 98 days after intestinal transplantation. DNA of the CDR3: TGCGCCAGCAAGTGGGGGCTAGCCTACAATGAGCAGTTCTTC. It encodes CASKWGLAYNEQFF.